Below, 9 T cell receptor beta chains from the same sample are listed, as sequenced in a study of blood T cell repertoires in COVID-19. Assay used: immunoSEQ multiplex PCR; TCRdb lists only in-frame clones, some missing. This sample yields about 410,000 clones, of which approximately 91% are seen a single time; roughly 1.4% belongs to the top ten. Specimen: peripheral blood. These receptor sequences come from a woman aged 40 to 50 with COVID-19, enrolled during active disease.

The gene calls are TRBV10-2 and TRBJ1-5, with 7 bases aligning to TRBD1. Germline trimming cut 3 bases from V and 1 base from J; bases unmatched to any gene: 12. CDR3 size: 18 residues. In germline, CDR1 is WSHSY, CDR2 SAAADI. The CDR3 sequence is CASSESRTGRTSNQPQHF. CDR3 DNA: TGCGCCAGCAGTGAATCGCGGACAGGTAGGACGAGCAATCAGCCCCAGCATTTT.

This clone was counted between two and nine times. This chain joins TRBV28 and TRBJ1-1, with 8 bases identical to TRBD1. Per the germline V gene, CDR1 is MDHEN and CDR2 is SYDVKM. The CDR3 loop spans 16 amino acids. V lost 5 bases to trimming and J lost 6 bases; unmatched junction nucleotides: 14. CDR3 residues: CASSAWTGTRHSEAFF. CDR3 coding DNA: TGTGCCAGCAGTGCCTGGACAGGGACCAGACACTCTGAAGCTTTCTTT.

This chain joins TRBV28 and TRBJ1-2, with D maybe TRBD1 (5 bases). The ends were cut back, 8 bases at V and 8 bases at J, with 15 bases in the middle. The CDR3 is 12 amino acids. Germline CDR1 MDHEN, CDR2 SYDVKM. DNA of the CDR3: TGTGCCAGCGCTAGCGGGGCGAGGGGCTACACCTTC. It codes for CASASGARGYTF.

This clone appeared a few times. This specimen includes other DNA sequences encoding the same CDR3. The chain links TRBV5-1 to TRBJ2-1, with TRBD1 matching over 10 bases. The CDR3 consists of 14 residues. Germline V CDR1 and CDR2: SGHRS, YFSETQ. The V segment lost 0 bases and the J segment 6 bases; nucleotides outside the gene matches: 0. DNA of the CDR3: TGCGCCAGCAGCTTGGGGACAGGGGGCAATGAGCAGTTCTTC. Translating gives CASSLGTGGNEQFF. The complete variable domain, with remaining parts taken from reference TRBV5-1 and TRBJ2-1, reads KAGVTQTPRYLIKTRGQQVTLSCSPISGHRSVSWYQQTPGQGLQFLFEYFSETQRNKGNFPGRFSGRQFSNSRSEMNVSTLELGDSALYLCASSLGTGGNEQFFGPGTRLTVL.

The chain recombines TRBV5-1 with TRBJ1-1; no clear D gene. Trimming removed 0 bases from V and 5 bases from J, with 14 bases in between. This CDR3 has 15 residues. CDR1 and CDR2 (germline): SGHRS, YFSETQ. CDR3 coding DNA: TGCGCCAGCAGCTTGGTGGACTCGGGATTGACTGAAGCTTTCTTT. It codes for CASSLVDSGLTEAFF.

In its sample, this clone was seen a few times. V and J are TRBV4-3 and TRBJ2-7, with 7 bases that match TRBD1. V gave up 4 bases and J gave up 4 bases; unmatched junction bases: 7. CDR3 length: 14 residues. CDR1 is LGHNA and CDR2 is YSLEER in the germline V gene. CDR3 loop: CASSLRQGPYEQYF. The CDR3 nucleotides read TGCGCCAGCAGCCTTCGACAGGGCCCATACGAGCAGTACTTC.

The chain joins TRBV9 to TRBJ2-5; a weak D match, TRBD1 (6 bases). Per germline, CDR1 SGDLS and CDR2 YYNGEE. The CDR3 totals 13 residues. Trimming stripped 0 bases from V and 5 bases from J, with 8 bases between. Here the CDR3 DNA reads TGTGCCAGCAGCGTAGGACAGGTCGAGACCCAGTACTTC. It yields the protein CASSVGQVETQYF.

This clone came up once. The CDR3: CASRRPGNTEAFF. For the CDR3, the DNA is TGCGCCAGCAGGCGCCCGGGGAACACTGAAGCTTTCTTT. The chain carries TRBV5-1 and TRBJ1-1, with no clear D. The CDR3 runs to 13 residues. The ends were cut back, 5 bases at V and 1 base at J, with 9 bases in the middle. Germline values: CDR1 SGHRS, CDR2 YFSETQ.

V gene TRBV7-8 combines with J gene TRBJ1-1, with 8 bases fitting TRBD1. This CDR3 is 15 amino acids long. The V segment lost 5 bases and the J segment 3 bases; nucleotides outside the gene matches: 8. Germline loops: CDR1 SGHVS, CDR2 FQNEAQ. The CDR3 nucleotides are TGTGCCAGCAGCGCACGGACAGGGACGGACACTGAAGCTTTCTTT. Translated: CASSARTGTDTEAFF. The variable domain in full, completed from reference TRBV7-8 and TRBJ1-1, reads GAGVSQSPRYKVAKRGQDVALRCDPISGHVSLFWYQQALGQGPEFLTYFQNEAQLDKSGLPSDRFFAERPEGSVSTLKIQRTQQEDSAVYLCASSARTGTDTEAFFGQGTRLTVV.